Shown below are 16 T cell receptor beta chains from a single sample sequenced in a study of identical twins. TCRdb processed the 5' RACE reads anew with MiXCR; each CDR3 protein has one entry. The sample yields approximately 690,000 distinct CDR3 sequences, around 6% seen once. The sequenced sample consisted of naive T cells sorted from blood. The receptors here all came from a man aged 18 to 29 in good health.

At least ten counts were recorded for this clonotype. The rearrangement uses TRBV9 and TRBJ2-1; 12 bases map to TRBD2. J gave up 3 bases and V 3 bases, and 1 base lay outside the gene matches. The CDR3 runs to 15 residues. Germline CDR1 reads SGDLS; CDR2 reads YYNGEE. CDR3 protein: CASSGLAGVYNEQFF. In DNA form, the CDR3 reads TGTGCCAGCAGCGGACTAGCGGGAGTCTACAATGAGCAGTTCTTC.

The table lists this clonotype with a few counts. The genes are TRBV6-5 and TRBJ2-1, with 9 bases fitting TRBD2. Germline V gene sequence: CDR1 MNHEY, CDR2 SVGAGI. This CDR3 comprises 17 residues. V lost 3 bases, J lost 6 bases, and 12 bases stayed unmatched. CDR3 sequence: CASSYALLSGSINEQFF. CDR3 DNA: TGTGCCAGCAGTTATGCCCTCCTTAGCGGGAGTATCAATGAGCAGTTCTTC.

This clonotype was found many times. The V gene is TRBV7-2, the J gene TRBJ2-7; 9 bases map to TRBD2. CDR1 and CDR2 from the germline V gene are SGHTA and FQGNSA. The V segment lost 1 base and the J segment 2 bases; nucleotides outside the gene matches: 3. The CDR3 covers 15 residues. CDR3 in DNA: TGTGCCAGCAGCTTAGTTCCTAGCGGGACCTACGAGCAGTACTTC. Translation gives CASSLVPSGTYEQYF. Variable domain in full (rest from reference TRBV7-2 and TRBJ2-7): GAGVSQSPSNKVTEKGKDVELRCDPISGHTALYWYRQSLGQGLEFLIYFQGNSAPDKSGLPSDRFSAERTGGSVSTLTIQRTQQEDSAVYLCASSLVPSGTYEQYFGPGTRLTVT.

The chain uses TRBV5-1 and TRBJ2-1; no clear D. Per the germline V gene, CDR1 is SGHRS and CDR2 is YFSETQ. This CDR3 region has 14 residues. Trimming cost V 4 bases and J 8 bases, with 16 bases left between them. DNA of the CDR3: TGCGCCAGCAGCCGGACGATGGGCACCGATGAGCAGTTCTTC. Translated: CASSRTMGTDEQFF.

There are many counts of this clonotype. V and J are TRBV28 and TRBJ2-1, with 16 bases fitting TRBD2. Germline V gives CDR1 MDHEN, CDR2 SYDVKM. The CDR3 length is 17 residues. Trimming removed 3 bases from V and 7 bases from J; junction bases left unmatched: 6. The CDR3 here is CASSFLPGLAGGNEQFF. CDR3 DNA sequence: TGTGCCAGCAGTTTCCTACCGGGACTAGCGGGAGGGAATGAGCAGTTCTTC.

The chain joins TRBV12-3 or TRBV12-4 to TRBJ2-3; maybe TRBD2 (5 bases). V was cut by 3 bases and J by 3 bases, with 19 bases left in between. The CDR3 sequence is 17 residues long. Written as DNA, the CDR3 is TGTGCCAGCAGTTTGGTGGGAAAGCGGAAGAAAACAGATACGCAGTATTTT. It encodes CASSLVGKRKKTDTQYF.

This chain links TRBV7-2 with TRBJ1-3, with 9 bases fitting TRBD1. Germline CDR1 and CDR2: SGHTA and FQGNSA. After removal of 4 bases from V and 0 bases from J, the junction contained 7 bases not matched to a gene. The CDR3 is made up of 17 amino acids. The CDR3 DNA reads as TGTGCCAGCAGCTACCGGACAGGGGAGTTCTCTGGAAACACCATATATTTT. Translated: CASSYRTGEFSGNTIYF. Full variable domain (remainder filled in from reference TRBV7-2 and TRBJ1-3): GAGVSQSPSNKVTEKGKDVELRCDPISGHTALYWYRQSLGQGLEFLIYFQGNSAPDKSGLPSDRFSAERTGGSVSTLTIQRTQQEDSAVYLCASSYRTGEFSGNTIYFGEGSWLTVV.

This clonotype has a count of ten or more. This chain connects TRBV29-1 to TRBJ2-1; the D gene could be TRBD1 or TRBD2 (8 bases each). The CDR3 has 14 residues. The ends were cut back, 7 bases at V and 10 bases at J, with 23 bases in the middle. CDR1 and CDR2 (germline): SQVTM, ANQGSEA. The CDR3 protein is CSDTRGHLAGEQFF. The CDR3 DNA sequence: TGCAGCGACACCAGGGGGCACCTAGCGGGCGAGCAGTTCTTC.

The chain joins TRBV12-3 or TRBV12-4 to TRBJ2-7; tentatively, D is TRBD1 (7 bases). Trimming cost V 7 bases and J 3 bases, with 19 bases left between them. This CDR3 is built from 15 residues. The CDR3 region is CASKSGQGGFYEQYF. The CDR3 coding sequence is TGTGCCAGCAAATCGGGCCAGGGGGGATTCTACGAGCAGTACTTC.

The V gene is TRBV20-1, the J gene TRBJ2-3; D possibly corresponds to TRBD2 (6 bases). This CDR3 contains 13 residues. Germline assignment: CDR1 DFQATT and CDR2 SNEGSKA (reference sequence). Trimming stripped 5 bases from V and 6 bases from J, with 15 bases between. CDR3 bases: TGCAGTGCTTGTAGCGGTTCTACGGATACGCAGTATTTT. Translation: CSACSGSTDTQYF.

V is TRBV6-6 and J is TRBJ2-2, with D perhaps matching TRBD1 (5 bases). The germline V gene encodes CDR1 MNHNY and CDR2 SVGAGI (reference sequence). V gave up 7 bases and J gave up 2 bases, with 8 bases separating them. There are 13 residues in the CDR3. As DNA, the CDR3 is TGTGCCAGCACTGGACAAAACACCGGGGAGCTGTTTTTT. Its translation is CASTGQNTGELFF.

This clonotype was detected ten times or more. V gene TRBV29-1 combines with J gene TRBJ1-1; no firm D call. Trimming removed 6 bases at V and 0 bases at J, with 11 bases between. This CDR3 has 13 amino acids. The germline gives CDR1 SQVTM, CDR2 ANQGSEA. The CDR3: CSVLRRVNTEAFF. The DNA of the CDR3 is TGCAGCGTCCTGAGGAGGGTGAACACTGAAGCTTTCTTT.

This clonotype turned up a few times. The V call is TRBV6-2 or TRBV6-3, the J call TRBJ2-7; D tentatively fits TRBD1 or TRBD2 (5 bases each). Trimming pared 6 bases from V and 2 bases from J, leaving 17 bases between. Germline V gives CDR1 MNHEY, CDR2 SVGEGT. The CDR3 loop spans 15 amino acids. The CDR3 sequence: CASRPRGRLTYEQYF. CDR3 DNA: TGTGCCAGCAGGCCCCGGGGCCGACTTACCTACGAGCAGTACTTC.

This clonotype was seen repeatedly, ten times or more. The rearrangement joins TRBV6-6 to TRBJ2-5; no firm D call. The CDR3 contains 12 residues. The germline CDR1 and CDR2 sequences are MNHNY and SVGAGI (reference sequence). Deletions cut 4 bases from V and 9 bases from J, with 12 bases between. The CDR3 DNA reads TGTGCCAGCAGTTCACCAGATCGGGCCCAGTACTTC. It codes for CASSSPDRAQYF.

The rearrangement joins TRBV29-1 to TRBJ2-6; the D call may be TRBD1 or TRBD2 (5 bases each). This CDR3 is built from 15 residues. CDR1 and CDR2 (germline): SQVTM, ANQGSEA. Trimming removed 5 bases from V and 0 bases from J, with 11 bases in between. The CDR3 reads CSVMGDLSGANVLTF. CDR3 DNA: TGCAGCGTTATGGGGGATCTCTCTGGGGCCAACGTCCTGACTTTC. Combining the CDR3 with reference TRBV29-1 and TRBJ2-6 gives the whole variable domain SAVISQKPSRDICQRGTSLTIQCQVDSQVTMMFWYRQQPGQSLTLIATANQGSEATYESGFVIDKFPISRPNLTFSTLTVSNMSPEDSSIYLCSVMGDLSGANVLTFGAGSRLTVL.

This clonotype was detected only a few times. J is TRBJ2-7 and V is TRBV6-1; TRBD1 matches at 8 bases. Germline CDR1 reads MNHNS; CDR2 reads SASEGT. The CDR3 sequence is 15 residues long. V was clipped by 6 bases and J by 5 bases; unmatched bases: 12. This chain's CDR3 is CASSSRDRYLDEQYF. Written as DNA, the CDR3 is TGTGCCAGCAGCTCCCGGGACAGGTACCTAGACGAGCAGTACTTC.